A single sample gave rise to the 28 T cell receptor beta chains below, sequenced in a study of blood T cell repertoires in COVID-19. TCRdb's copy holds only in-frame clones and misses some; the assay was immunoSEQ multiplex PCR. The sample records about 390,000 clones, about 86% being singletons. The material sequenced was PBMCs or T cells enriched from blood (not recorded which). These receptors came from a woman aged 45-65 years who had recovered from COVID-19.

This clone was recorded only once. The chain couples TRBV6-5 to TRBJ2-7, with TRBD1 matching 7 bases. Germline CDR1 is MNHEY and CDR2 is SVGAGI. Trimming removed 8 bases from V and 0 bases from J; junction bases left unmatched: 7. This CDR3 contains 14 residues. The CDR3, as DNA: TGTGCCAGCGGGGACAGTGGGTCCTCCTACGAGCAGTACTTC. This codes for CASGDSGSSYEQYF.

This clone has just one count. The chain has TRBV5-1 and TRBJ1-2; weak D call: TRBD1 (6 bases). The germline gives CDR1 SGHRS, CDR2 YFSETQ. The CDR3 covers 13 residues. V was clipped by 4 bases and J by 4 bases, with 11 bases between them. This chain's CDR3 is CASSPGQPYGYTF. The CDR3 bases are TGCGCCAGCAGCCCGGGACAACCCTATGGCTACACCTTC.

This rearrangement joins TRBV19 to TRBJ1-2; 7 bases are a match to TRBD1. Germline CDR1 is LNHDA and CDR2 is SQIVND (reference sequence). V shed 5 bases, J shed 2 bases, and the junction held 2 bases outside the gene matches. CDR3 length equals 13 residues. CDR3 residues: CASSVGQNYGYTF. CDR3 nucleotides: TGTGCCAGTAGTGTGGGACAGAACTATGGCTACACCTTC.

This chain links TRBV6-5 with TRBJ1-5; a weak D match, TRBD1 (6 bases). CDR1 and CDR2 from the germline V gene are MNHEY and SVGAGI. The CDR3 spans 15 residues. Trimming pared 5 bases from V and 4 bases from J, leaving 15 bases between. This chain's CDR3 is CASSHRQATNQPQHF. CDR3 DNA: TGTGCCAGCAGTCACCGACAGGCCACTAATCAGCCCCAGCATTTT.

This clone occurred a few times. The chain employs TRBV4-2 and TRBJ2-1; TRBD2 aligns across 10 bases. CDR1 and CDR2 from the germline V gene are LGHNA and YNFKEQ. Trimming took 0 bases from V and 2 from J; bases not matched to a gene: 4. This CDR3 has 17 residues. CDR3 nucleotides: TGTGCCAGCAGCCAAGATGATAGCGGGGGGCCCTACAATGAGCAGTTCTTC. Translating it yields CASSQDDSGGPYNEQFF.

This clone is a singleton in its sample. The chain combines TRBV7-2 with TRBJ2-1, with 7 nucleotides matching TRBD1. Germline trimming cut 7 bases from V and 10 bases from J; bases unmatched to any gene: 10. This CDR3 region has 13 residues. CDR1 and CDR2 (germline): SGHTA, FQGNSA. CDR3 residues: CASTPRGPGEQFF. CDR3 nucleotides: TGTGCCAGCACCCCTAGGGGGCCGGGAGAGCAGTTCTTC.

The chain carries TRBV7-2 and TRBJ2-1, with D unclear. Trimming removed 7 bases from V and 7 bases from J, with 14 bases in between. CDR3 length: 13 amino acids. Germline V gene sequence: CDR1 SGHTA, CDR2 FQGNSA. CDR3 region: CASILGSRNEQFF. CDR3 DNA sequence: TGTGCCAGCATCCTAGGCTCGCGGAATGAGCAGTTCTTC.

The chain uses TRBV4-2 and TRBJ1-1; D is unclear. The CDR3 consists of 15 residues. Trimming left V 4 bases short and J 1 base short, with 13 bases between. CDR1 is LGHNA and CDR2 is YNFKEQ in the germline V gene. As DNA, the CDR3 is TGTGCCAGCAGCCTTTTCCTAAGCTCGAACACTGAAGCTTTCTTT. Its protein is CASSLFLSSNTEAFF.

The gene calls are TRBV2 and TRBJ2-1, with 7 positions matching TRBD1. After removal of 8 bases from V and 5 bases from J, the junction contained 9 bases not matched to a gene. Germline V gives CDR1 SNHLY, CDR2 FYNNEI. The CDR3 has 14 amino acids. CDR3 sequence: CASARDRNNNEQFF. Here the CDR3 DNA reads TGTGCCAGCGCCCGGGACAGAAATAACAATGAGCAGTTCTTC.

This clone was seen only once. The chain has TRBV4-1 and TRBJ1-5; D is uncertain. The CDR3 consists of 18 residues. The V end was cut by 0 bases, the J end by 1 base, with 16 bases between. Germline V gene data show CDR1 as MGHRA and CDR2 as YSYEKL. The CDR3 is CASSQDYSRSSSNQPQHF. The CDR3 nucleotides read TGCGCCAGCAGCCAAGATTATTCTAGGTCTTCGAGCAATCAGCCCCAGCATTTT.

This clone was found once. V is TRBV6-5 and J is TRBJ1-2; TRBD1 matches at 11 bases. The CDR3 spans 15 residues. Germline values: CDR1 MNHEY, CDR2 SVGAGI. Germline trimming cut 6 bases from V and 3 bases from J; bases unmatched to any gene: 6. This CDR3 is CASSRTGGQDYGYTF. The CDR3 nucleotides are TGTGCCAGCAGCAGGACAGGGGGCCAGGACTATGGCTACACCTTC.

The CDR3 reads CASSHGTIYGYTF. DNA of the CDR3: TGTGCCAGCAGCCACGGTACGATCTATGGCTACACCTTC. V and J are TRBV6-2 or TRBV6-3 and TRBJ1-2; D not certain. Trimming took off 6 bases at V and 4 bases at J, with 12 bases between the two ends. This CDR3 spans 13 amino acids. Germline loops: CDR1 MNHEY, CDR2 SVGEGT.

This rearrangement joins TRBV2 to TRBJ1-2, with TRBD1 identical over 8 bases. Germline lookup yields CDR1 SNHLY and CDR2 FYNNEI. The CDR3 is 14 residues long. J gave up 4 bases and V 2 bases, and 3 bases lay outside the gene matches. CDR3 region: CASSELGQVYGYTF. For the CDR3, the DNA is TGTGCCAGCAGTGAATTGGGACAGGTCTATGGCTACACCTTC.

This chain joins TRBV21-1 and TRBJ1-4. TRBV21-1 constitutes a pseudogene. The CDR3 sequence is 15 residues long. In DNA, the CDR3 is TGTGCCAGCAGCCCTAGCTCTGGGCCGGGTGAAAAACTGTTTTTT. This codes for CASSPSSGPGEKLFF.

The V and J genes are TRBV27 and TRBJ1-4; D is perhaps TRBD1 (6 bases). The V end lost 5 bases, the J end lost 8 bases, and 15 bases lay between the germline ends. Germline-derived CDR1 and CDR2 are MNHEY and SMNVEV (reference sequence). The CDR3 sequence is 14 residues long. CDR3 in DNA: TGTGCCAGCAGTCAAATCGGGACACTAGAAAAACTGTTTTTT. Protein product: CASSQIGTLEKLFF.

This clone was seen only a few times. J is TRBJ1-5 and V is TRBV30, with 10 bases fitting TRBD1. The CDR3 covers 16 residues. V was clipped by 4 bases and J by 3 bases; unmatched bases: 9. Germline values: CDR1 GTSNPN, CDR2 SVGIG (reference sequence). CDR3 nucleotide sequence: TGTGCCTGGACCAAACTGGGACAGGGGTCCAATCAGCCCCAGCATTTT. This sequence encodes CAWTKLGQGSNQPQHF.

DNA of the CDR3: TGTGCCAGCAGCTTTATTCAGGGAGAGCAGTTCTTC. Residues: CASSFIQGEQFF. The chain is built from TRBV11-3 and TRBJ2-1, with D perhaps matching TRBD1 (5 bases). Germline V gene sequence: CDR1 SGHNT, CDR2 YENEEA. CDR3 length: 12 residues. Trimming took off 3 bases at V and 10 bases at J, with 10 bases between the two ends.

The chain carries TRBV30 and TRBJ1-1; TRBD1 aligns across 7 bases. Looked up from germline, CDR1 is GTSNPN and CDR2 is SVGIG (reference sequence). This CDR3 is built from 11 residues. With 2 bases clipped from V and 11 bases from J, the junction kept 5 bases outside the gene matches. CDR3 bases: TGTGCCTGGAGTATCGACAGGGTGGCTTTCTTT. Encoded protein: CAWSIDRVAFF.

This rearrangement joins TRBV30 to TRBJ2-7; a weak D match, TRBD1 (6 bases). CDR3 length: 12 amino acids. With 1 base removed from V and 11 bases from J, the gap between germline ends came to 15 bases. Germline V gene sequence: CDR1 GTSNPN, CDR2 SVGIG (reference sequence). Here the CDR3 DNA reads TGTGCCTGGAGTGCCATCCAGGGGATAGAGTACTTC. This sequence encodes CAWSAIQGIEYF.

V and J are TRBV5-1 and TRBJ2-7; the D gene is possibly TRBD1 (6 bases). This CDR3 is 15 amino acids long. Germline CDR1 and CDR2: SGHRS and YFSETQ. Trimming removed 0 bases at V and 2 bases at J, with 12 bases between. For the CDR3, the DNA is TGCGCCAGCAGCTTGGCGTCAGGGGTCACCTACGAGCAGTACTTC. This gives the protein CASSLASGVTYEQYF.

The count of this clone is one. The V call is TRBV30, the J call TRBJ2-1; 14 positions agree with TRBD2. CDR3 length: 16 amino acids. The V segment lost 1 base and the J segment 3 bases; nucleotides outside the gene matches: 2. Germline V CDR1 and CDR2: GTSNPN, SVGIG (reference sequence). The CDR3 sequence is CAWSGLAGGIYNEQFF. CDR3 DNA: TGTGCCTGGAGTGGACTAGCGGGGGGGATCTACAATGAGCAGTTCTTC.

The chain has TRBV5-4 and TRBJ1-2; 8 bases align to TRBD1. V was clipped by 1 base and J by 4 bases; unmatched bases: 3. Looked up from germline, CDR1 is SGHNT and CDR2 is YYREEE (reference sequence). The CDR3 spans 14 residues. The CDR3 DNA is TGTGCCAGCAGCTTGCAGGGGGCGTTCTATGGCTACACCTTC. Residues: CASSLQGAFYGYTF.

A few counts support this clone. The CDR3 DNA reads as TGTGCCAGCATCACTGCGGCTAGCACAGATACGCAGTATTTT. Translated, it gives CASITAASTDTQYF. The V and J genes are TRBV6-5 and TRBJ2-3; unclear D gene. V was cut by 7 bases and J by 0 bases, with 11 bases left in between. The CDR3 is 14 amino acids. The germline CDR1 and CDR2 sequences are MNHEY and SVGAGI.

The rearrangement joins TRBV5-6 to TRBJ2-5, with 9 bases that match TRBD2. The length of the CDR3 is 15 residues. V dropped 4 bases and J dropped 5; count of bases not matched to a gene: 9. Germline-derived CDR1 and CDR2 are SGHDT and YYEEEE. CDR3 sequence: CASSNPGLAIETQYF. The CDR3 DNA is TGTGCCAGCAGCAACCCGGGACTAGCAATTGAGACCCAGTACTTC. Drawing the rest from reference TRBV5-6 and TRBJ2-5, the complete variable domain is DAGVTQSPTHLIKTRGQQVTLRCSPKSGHDTVSWYQQALGQGPQFIFQYYEEEERQRGNFPDRFSGHQFPNYSSELNVNALLLGDSALYLCASSNPGLAIETQYFGPGTRLLVL.

V usage is TRBV18 and J usage is TRBJ1-2; 7 bases match TRBD1. The CDR3 has 14 residues. The ends lost 2 bases at V and 5 bases at J; junction bases unmatched: 5. In germline, CDR1 is KGHSH, CDR2 LQKENI. CDR3 protein: CASSPAGRGYGYTF. In DNA, the CDR3 is TGTGCCAGCTCACCAGCCGGCAGGGGGTATGGCTACACCTTC.

This clone has only one observation. In nucleotides, the CDR3 is TGTGCCAGCAGTTCCGGGGGTGGGGTTCTGGTGTACTTC. This sequence encodes CASSSGGGVLVYF. This chain links TRBV28 with TRBJ2-7; TRBD2 might be the D (6 bases). Per the germline V gene, CDR1 is MDHEN and CDR2 is SYDVKM. Trimming took 4 bases from V and 12 from J, leaving 19 bases between them. The CDR3 length is 13 residues.

The chain links TRBV2 to TRBJ1-6; D is possibly TRBD1 (5 bases). The germline V gene has CDR1 SNHLY and CDR2 FYNNEI. Trimming stripped 5 bases from V and 9 bases from J, with 17 bases between. The CDR3 is 15 amino acids. The CDR3 DNA sequence: TGTGCCAGCAGTAGTTTCGAGACAGAGGCTTCACCCCTCCACTTT. Its protein product is CASSSFETEASPLHF. The variable domain in full, with the rest retrieved from reference TRBV2 and TRBJ1-6, is EPEVTQTPSHQVTQMGQEVILRCVPISNHLYFYWYRQILGQKVEFLVSFYNNEISEKSEIFDDQFSVERPDGSNFTLKIRSTKLEDSAMYFCASSSFETEASPLHFGNGTRLTVT.

The chain joins TRBV19 to TRBJ1-5, with D unclear. The CDR3 length is 17 residues. Germline V gene lookup returns CDR1 LNHDA and CDR2 SQIVND (reference sequence). V was clipped by 3 bases and J by 0 bases, with 15 bases between them. CDR3 nucleotides: TGTGCCAGTAGTATTAATGGGCAGTTATATAGCAATCAGCCCCAGCATTTT. Translating gives CASSINGQLYSNQPQHF.